This T cell receptor (beta chain) was identified during a study of blood T cell repertoires in COVID-19. Across the study: Acute and convalescent COVID-19 samples came from the United States, Italy and Spain. T cells, B-cell-depleted T cells, or PBMCs provided the cDNA or gDNA that served as material.

Germline-derived CDR1 and CDR2 are MNHEY and SVGEGT. Losses at the gene ends were 4 bases for V and 4 bases for J; bases not matched to a gene: 6. The CDR3 extends over 15 amino acids. Original processing notes: Researchers report that nucleated cell counts were estimated from reference gene primer amplification. Some clones are missing from TCRdb's copy, which holds only in-frame ones; the method was immunoSEQ multiplex PCR. The D gene and trimming were derived from the DNA, and the V and J assignments and clone size from that table. The profile shows fewer than 30,000 clones, nearly 85% of them singletons.

The chain has TRBV6-2 or TRBV6-3 and TRBJ1-2; 10 bases match TRBD1. The receptor was derived from a man between 65 and 85 years old with active COVID-19. Source material: peripheral blood. CDR3 sequence: CASSSTGGKSYGYTF. The CDR3 bases are TGTGCCAGCAGTTCGACAGGGGGCAAGAGCTATGGCTACACCTTC.